This T cell receptor beta chain comes out of a study of cytomegalovirus exposure and HLA in healthy donors. Overall study findings and caveats: CMV antigen specificity was confirmed in vitro for a few CMV-associated chains.

As to this clone: What it binds is unknown.

Assay used: immunoSEQ multiplex PCR; TCRdb lists only in-frame clones, some missing. The table shows approximately 99,000 clones, with 70% to 90% occurring only once. V lost 0 bases and J lost 0, with 14 bases in between. This CDR3 has 16 residues. CDR1 GTSNPN and CDR2 SVGIG come from the germline V gene (reference sequence). The TCR comes from a woman aged 18-29 years in good health and CMV-seronegative. The V call is TRBV30, the J call TRBJ2-5; tentatively, D is TRBD2 (6 bases). The sample was PBMCs. CDR3 in amino acids: CAWSVLNSGYQETQYF. The CDR3 region has the DNA TGTGCCTGGAGTGTACTGAATAGCGGCTACCAAGAGACCCAGTACTTC.